This T cell receptor (beta chain) emerged from a study of T cell repertoires in cytomegalovirus infection. Study at large: Public signatures in TCR beta pointed to CMV infection and matching HLA type.

Study outcomes and limitations: It was HLA-C-restricted CMV-specific TCR beta clonotypes that dominated the response ex vivo. Summed frequency of public TCR beta families distinguished CMV carriers with the relevant HLA.

This clonotype has at least ten counts. Its antigen is undetermined. Each CDR3 protein is one row after TCRdb ran MiXCR on the reads. The sample yields roughly 320,000 distinct CDR3 sequences, 9.5% seen once. The CDR3 contains 16 residues. The ends lost 5 bases at V and 1 base at J; junction bases unmatched: 9. The germline V gene has CDR1 SGHTA and CDR2 FQGNSA. The clonotype comes from a human donor in good health (CMV status not recorded). Some clones in this sample may be carry-over from other donors' samples. The chain joins TRBV7-2 to TRBJ1-2, with 8 bases lining up with TRBD1. Material for sequencing was PBMCs. CDR3 sequence (DNA): TGTGCCAGCAGCGAAAGACGGGACAGGCATAACTATGGCTACACCTTC. Amino acids: CASSERRDRHNYGYTF.